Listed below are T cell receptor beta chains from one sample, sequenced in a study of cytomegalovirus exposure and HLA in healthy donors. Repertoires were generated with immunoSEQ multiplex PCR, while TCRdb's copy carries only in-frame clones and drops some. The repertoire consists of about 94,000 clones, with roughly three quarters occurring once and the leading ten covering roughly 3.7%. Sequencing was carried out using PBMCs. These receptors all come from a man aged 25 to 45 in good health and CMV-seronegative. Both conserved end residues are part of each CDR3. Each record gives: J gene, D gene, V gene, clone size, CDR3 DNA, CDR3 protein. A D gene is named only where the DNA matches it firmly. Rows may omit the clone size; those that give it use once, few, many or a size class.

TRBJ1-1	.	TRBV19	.	TGTGCCAGTAGTTCCAGCGGGCTCATGAACACTGAAGCTTTCTTT	CASSSSGLMNTEAFF
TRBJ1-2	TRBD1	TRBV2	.	TGTGCCAGCAGCTATCCGGAGACAGGGACAGGAGACTATGGCTACACCTTC	CASSYPETGTGDYGYTF
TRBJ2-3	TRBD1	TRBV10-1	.	TGCGCCAGCAGCCGGGACAGTAGCACAGATACGCAGTATTTT	CASSRDSSTDTQYF
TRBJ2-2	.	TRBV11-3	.	TGTGCCAGCAGCTTACGAGCGACCAACACCGGGGAGCTGTTTTTT	CASSLRATNTGELFF
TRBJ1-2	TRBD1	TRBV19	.	TGTGCCAGTAGTATCAGGATAACAGGGGACGTAAATGGCTACACCTTC	CASSIRITGDVNGYTF
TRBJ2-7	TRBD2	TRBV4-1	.	TGCGCCAGCAGCCAAGGGCTAGCGGGACCCTACGAGCAGTACTTC	CASSQGLAGPYEQYF
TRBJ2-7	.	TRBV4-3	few	TGCGCCAGCAGCCAAGAATTCCCAGGTAGCTCCTACGAGCAGTACTTC	CASSQEFPGSSYEQYF
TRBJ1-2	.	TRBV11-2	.	TGTGCCAGCAGCTTAAAGGGCGGTCGGGATAACTATGGCTACACCTTC	CASSLKGGRDNYGYTF
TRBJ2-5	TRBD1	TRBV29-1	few	TGCAGCGTTGCAGGGGGCGCAGAGACCCAGTACTTC	CSVAGGAETQYF
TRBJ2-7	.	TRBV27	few	TGTGCCAGCAGCTCCATCTCAGGGGCGGGCGAGCAGTACTTC	CASSSISGAGEQYF
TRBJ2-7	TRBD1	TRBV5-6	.	TGTGCCAGCAGCTCCTGGGACAGACACTACGAGCAGTACTTC	CASSSWDRHYEQYF
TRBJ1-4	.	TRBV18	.	TGTGCCAGCTCACCGATAACAGGGACTAATGAAAAACTGTTTTTT	CASSPITGTNEKLFF
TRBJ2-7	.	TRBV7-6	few	TGTGCCAGCAGCCACTTCGACTACGAGCAGTACTTC	CASSHFDYEQYF
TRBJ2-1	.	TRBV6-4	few	TGTGCCAGCAGTGACTCCGGCGGGAAGTACAATGAGCAGTTCTTC	CASSDSGGKYNEQFF
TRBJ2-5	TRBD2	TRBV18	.	TGTGCCAGCTCACAAGGCGGGGGGGCTGCGGAGACCCAGTACTTC	CASSQGGGAAETQYF
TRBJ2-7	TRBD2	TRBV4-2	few	TGTGCCAGCAGCCAAGATTGGACTAGCGGGATGCACGAGCAGTACTTC	CASSQDWTSGMHEQYF
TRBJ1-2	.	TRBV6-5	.	TGTGCCAGCAGTTACTCGAGTGACTATGGCTACACCTTC	CASSYSSDYGYTF